Following are 5 T cell receptor beta chains from one sample sequenced in a study of T cell responses to AZD1222 COVID-19 vaccine. TCRdb's copy holds only in-frame clones and misses some; the assay was immunoSEQ multiplex PCR. The data hold around 120,000 clones, with roughly 87% observed a single time. Sequences were derived from peripheral blood, sampled on day 0 of AZD1222 vaccination. Receptors originate from an adult in good health.

The chain joins TRBV9 to TRBJ2-7; D ambiguous. The CDR3 has 11 residues. The V end was cut by 0 bases, the J end by 9 bases, with 7 bases between. Per the germline V gene, CDR1 is SGDLS and CDR2 is YYNGEE. The CDR3 coding sequence is TGTGCCAGCAGCGTAGTTCACGGGCAGTACTTC. Residues: CASSVVHGQYF.

The rearrangement joins TRBV3-1 (or the pseudogene TRBV3-2) to TRBJ1-2; D not resolved. The V end lost 2 bases, the J end lost 8 bases, and 12 bases lay between the germline ends. The CDR3 runs to 13 residues. Germline V gives CDR1 LGHDT, CDR2 YNNKEL (reference sequence). CDR3 DNA sequence: TGTGCCAGCAGCCAATTCGATGGCTTAGGCTACACCTTC. Its protein is CASSQFDGLGYTF.

The sample holds one count of this clone. The chain couples TRBV19 to TRBJ2-4, with 9 bases fitting TRBD2. Unmatched junction bases numbered 9, after V lost 7 bases and J lost 5 bases. Germline CDR1 reads LNHDA; CDR2 reads SQIVND (reference sequence). The CDR3 totals 15 residues. CDR3 sequence (DNA): TGTGCCAGTACCCAAAGCGGGGGGTCCCAAAACATTCAGTACTTC. Its translation is CASTQSGGSQNIQYF.

V usage is TRBV7-8 and J usage is TRBJ2-1; tentatively, D is TRBD1 or TRBD2 (6 bases each). The germline CDR1 and CDR2 sequences are SGHVS and FQNEAQ. The ends were cut back, 4 bases at V and 10 bases at J, with 14 bases in the middle. The CDR3 loop spans 13 amino acids. DNA of the CDR3: TGTGCCAGCAGCTCCCCGGGGGCGGGGGAGCAGTTCTTC. Translating it yields CASSSPGAGEQFF.

The gene calls are TRBV2 and TRBJ2-3; 11 positions match TRBD2. The germline V gene has CDR1 SNHLY and CDR2 FYNNEI. The CDR3 has 15 amino acids. Unmatched junction bases numbered 4, after V lost 6 bases and J lost 2 bases. The CDR3 coding sequence is TGTGCCAGCAGGGCTAGCGGGGGGTACACAGATACGCAGTATTTT. Translation: CASRASGGYTDTQYF.